This T cell receptor (beta chain) came from a study of blood T cell repertoires in COVID-19. Study context: Acute and convalescent COVID-19 specimens originated in the United States, Italy and Spain. The analysed material was cDNA or gDNA that came from T cells, B-cell-depleted T cells, or PBMCs.

As handled by the study authors: Researchers report that nucleated cell counts were estimated from reference gene primer amplification. Method: immunoSEQ multiplex PCR; TCRdb's copy keeps in-frame clones and lacks some. That table is the source of V, J and clone size, and D and trimming were worked out from the DNA. The sample includes tens of thousands of clones, roughly 90% of them seen just once. CDR1 is SGHRS, CDR2 YFSETQ, per germline. V lost 3 bases to trimming and J lost 2 bases; unmatched junction nucleotides: 7. This CDR3 has 16 amino acids. This rearrangement joins TRBV5-1 to TRBJ2-1; TRBD2 matches at 8 bases. The source of this sequence is a woman in her forties or fifties with active or convalescent COVID-19. Sample: peripheral blood. CDR3 protein: CASSSRVAGTYNEQFF. In DNA form, the CDR3 reads TGCGCCAGCAGCTCTCGGGTAGCGGGGACCTACAATGAGCAGTTCTTC.